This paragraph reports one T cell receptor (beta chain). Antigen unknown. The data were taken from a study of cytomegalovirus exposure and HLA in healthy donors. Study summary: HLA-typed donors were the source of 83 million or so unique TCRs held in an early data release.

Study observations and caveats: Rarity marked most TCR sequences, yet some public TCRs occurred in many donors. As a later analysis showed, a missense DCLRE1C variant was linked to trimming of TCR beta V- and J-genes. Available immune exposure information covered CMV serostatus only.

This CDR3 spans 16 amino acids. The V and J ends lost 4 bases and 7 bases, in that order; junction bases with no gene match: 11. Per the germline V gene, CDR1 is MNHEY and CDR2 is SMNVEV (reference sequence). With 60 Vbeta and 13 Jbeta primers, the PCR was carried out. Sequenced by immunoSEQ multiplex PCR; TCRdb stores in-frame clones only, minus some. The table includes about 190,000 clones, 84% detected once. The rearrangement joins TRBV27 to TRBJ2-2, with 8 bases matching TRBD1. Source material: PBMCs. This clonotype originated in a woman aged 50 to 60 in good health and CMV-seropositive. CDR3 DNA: TGTGCCAGCAGTTCCCTCAACCCCAGGGGGCTCGGGGAGCTGTTTTTT. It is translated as CASSSLNPRGLGELFF.